This T cell receptor beta chain derives from a study of T cell responses to AZD1222 COVID-19 vaccine. Study background: Timing groups of about 4 and about 12 weeks for second doses were pooled.

Libraries were prepared by immunoSEQ multiplex PCR; TCRdb keeps only in-frame clonotypes and omits some of them. The sample consists of about 120,000 clones, 80% to 90% of them appearing once. Study-wide findings and caveats: Repertoire samples came only from after the peak T cell response. Donors, mostly white British, included more females; clonal diversity was possibly underestimated.

This clone was seen once. Its antigen is as yet unknown. Trimming removed 4 bases at V and 5 bases at J, with 10 bases between. Per the germline V gene, CDR1 is KGHDR and CDR2 is SFDVKD. CDR3 length: 13 residues. The material sequenced was peripheral blood, taken on day 0 of AZD1222 vaccination. The sequence was collected from an adult in good health. The chain is built from TRBV24-1 and TRBJ1-2, with D possibly matching TRBD1 (5 bases). The CDR3 DNA is TGTGCCACCAGTGAAGGGGAGATATATGGCTACACCTTC. Amino acid sequence: CATSEGEIYGYTF.